The clone carrying this TCR beta chain came up many times. Its antigen is unidentified. The data derive from a study of naive and memory T cell subsets. The beta constant-region primer was an equimolar mix of two oligonucleotides covering TRBC1 and TRBC2. Each CDR3 protein gets one entry after TCRdb re-called the UMI-ligation and nested PCR reads with MiXCR. Of around 160,000 distinct CDR3 sequences listed, about 18% are singletons. Separate alpha and beta amplification began at the second PCR step. Four subsets defined by CD45RA and CD27 were sorted after CD3, CD4, CD8 and live/dead staining. General observations from the study: Activation and differentiation may alter RNA-based TCR counts.

V was clipped by 3 bases and J by 2 bases, with 1 base between them. The CDR3 is made up of 11 amino acids. The germline V gene has CDR1 MDHEN and CDR2 SYDVKM. Sequencing input: naive CD4+ T cells from blood. V and J are TRBV28 and TRBJ1-2; unclear D gene. The sequence came from a human donor in good health. The CDR3 sequence is CASSLNYGYTF. CDR3 nucleotide sequence: TGTGCCAGCAGTTTGAACTATGGCTACACCTTC.